The TCR beta chain described here comes from a study of blood T cells in healthy people across ages. With respect to this clonotype: As yet, its antigen is unknown.

Whole-study results and caveats: Long-lived donors carried more naive CD4+ cells and greater diversity than aged donors. With age, beta diversity per million T cells declined roughly linearly, significantly by 35 to 40.

With a J-beta primer mix and a sample-barcoded 5' primer, a second PCR ran roughly 6 to 11 cycles. TCRdb independently ran MiXCR on the 5' RACE reads; one entry per CDR3 protein. The sample holds about 1.7 million distinct CDR3 sequences, over 25% seen once. The material sequenced was blood. This sequence originates from a woman aged 30 to 39 in good health.

CDR3 sequence: CAAGDQDATNEKLFF. The CDR3 DNA reads as TGTGCCGCGGGGGACCAGGACGCAACTAATGAAAAACTGTTTTTT. V usage is TRBV6-2 or TRBV6-3 and J usage is TRBJ1-4; a weak D match, TRBD1 (5 bases). Germline V CDR1 and CDR2: MNHEY, SVGEGT. CDR3 length equals 15 residues. The V end lost 11 bases, the J end lost 0 bases, and 16 bases lay between the germline ends.